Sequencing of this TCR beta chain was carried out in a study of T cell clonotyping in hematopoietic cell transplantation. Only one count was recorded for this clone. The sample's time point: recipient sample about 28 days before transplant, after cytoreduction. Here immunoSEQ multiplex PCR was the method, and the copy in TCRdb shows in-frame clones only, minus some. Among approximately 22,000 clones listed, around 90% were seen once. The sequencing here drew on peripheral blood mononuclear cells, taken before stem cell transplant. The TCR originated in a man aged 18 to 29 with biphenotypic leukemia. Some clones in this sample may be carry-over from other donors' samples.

CDR3 sequence: CASSPNAGGDTQYF. In DNA form, the CDR3 reads TGCGCCAGCAGCCCTAACGCCGGGGGCGATACGCAGTATTTT. The chain combines TRBV5-1 with TRBJ2-3; either TRBD1 or TRBD2 may supply D (6 bases each). The CDR3 is made up of 14 amino acids. Germline V gene data show CDR1 as SGHRS and CDR2 as YFSETQ. The germline V and J ends were trimmed by 4 bases and 6 bases, with 15 bases remaining between them.